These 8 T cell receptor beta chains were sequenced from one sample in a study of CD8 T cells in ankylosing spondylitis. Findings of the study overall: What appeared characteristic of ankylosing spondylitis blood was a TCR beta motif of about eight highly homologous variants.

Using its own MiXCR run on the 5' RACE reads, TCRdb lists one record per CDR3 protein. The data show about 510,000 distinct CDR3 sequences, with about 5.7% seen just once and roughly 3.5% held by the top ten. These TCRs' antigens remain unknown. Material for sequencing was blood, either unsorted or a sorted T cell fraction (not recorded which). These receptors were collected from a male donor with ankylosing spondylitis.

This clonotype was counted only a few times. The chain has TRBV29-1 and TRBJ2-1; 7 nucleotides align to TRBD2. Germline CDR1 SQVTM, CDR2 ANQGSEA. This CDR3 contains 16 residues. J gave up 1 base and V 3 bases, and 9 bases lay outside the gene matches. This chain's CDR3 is CSVEFGGSWSYNEQFF. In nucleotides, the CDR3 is TGCAGCGTTGAGTTCGGCGGGAGTTGGTCCTACAATGAGCAGTTCTTC.

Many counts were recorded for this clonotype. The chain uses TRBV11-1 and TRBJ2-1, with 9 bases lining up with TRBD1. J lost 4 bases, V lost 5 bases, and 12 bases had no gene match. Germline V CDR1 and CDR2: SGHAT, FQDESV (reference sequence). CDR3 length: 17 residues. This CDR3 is CASSPRTGDGGYNEQFF. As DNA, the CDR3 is TGTGCCAGCAGCCCCCGGACAGGGGATGGTGGGTACAATGAGCAGTTCTTC.

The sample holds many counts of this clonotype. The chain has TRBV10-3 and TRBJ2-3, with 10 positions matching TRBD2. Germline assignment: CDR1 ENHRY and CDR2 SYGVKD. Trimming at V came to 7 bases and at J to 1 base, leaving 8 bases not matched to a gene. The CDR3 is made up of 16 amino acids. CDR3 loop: CAITPLLAGGTDTQYF. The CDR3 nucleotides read TGTGCCATCACTCCCCTCCTAGCGGGGGGCACAGATACGCAGTATTTT.

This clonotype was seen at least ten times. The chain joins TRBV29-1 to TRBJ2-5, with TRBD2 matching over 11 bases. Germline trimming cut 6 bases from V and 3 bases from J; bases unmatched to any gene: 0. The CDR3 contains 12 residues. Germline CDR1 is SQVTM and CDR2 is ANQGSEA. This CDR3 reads CSVGLAEETQYF. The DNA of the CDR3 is TGCAGCGTGGGACTAGCGGAAGAGACCCAGTACTTC.

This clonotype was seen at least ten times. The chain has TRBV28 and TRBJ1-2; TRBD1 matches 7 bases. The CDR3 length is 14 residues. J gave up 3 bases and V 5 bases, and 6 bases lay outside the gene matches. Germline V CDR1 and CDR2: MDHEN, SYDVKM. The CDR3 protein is CASSVPQGDYGYTF. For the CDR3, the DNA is TGTGCCAGCAGTGTCCCTCAGGGGGACTATGGCTACACCTTC.

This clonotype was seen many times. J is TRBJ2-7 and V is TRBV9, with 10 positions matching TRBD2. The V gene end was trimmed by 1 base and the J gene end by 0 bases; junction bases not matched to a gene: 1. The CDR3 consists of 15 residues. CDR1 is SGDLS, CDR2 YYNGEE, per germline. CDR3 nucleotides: TGTGCCAGCAGCGTAACTAGCGGGGTCTCCTACGAGCAGTACTTC. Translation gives CASSVTSGVSYEQYF. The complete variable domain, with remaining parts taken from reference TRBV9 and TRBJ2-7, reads DSGVTQTPKHLITATGQRVTLRCSPRSGDLSVYWYQQSLDQGLQFLIQYYNGEERAKGNILERFSAQQFPDLHSELNLSSLELGDSALYFCASSVTSGVSYEQYFGPGTRLTVT.

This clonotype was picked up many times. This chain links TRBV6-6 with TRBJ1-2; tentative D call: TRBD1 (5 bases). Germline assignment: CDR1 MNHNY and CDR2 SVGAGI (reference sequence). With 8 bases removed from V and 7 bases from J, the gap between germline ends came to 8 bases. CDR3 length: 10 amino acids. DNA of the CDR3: TGTGCCAGCCAGGGAGGTGGCTACACCTTC. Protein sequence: CASQGGGYTF.

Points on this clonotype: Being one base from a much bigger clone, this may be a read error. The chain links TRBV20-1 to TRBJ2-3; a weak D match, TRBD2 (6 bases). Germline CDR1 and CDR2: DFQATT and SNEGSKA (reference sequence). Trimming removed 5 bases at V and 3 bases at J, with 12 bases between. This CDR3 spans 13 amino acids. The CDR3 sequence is CSAPVAVTDTQYF. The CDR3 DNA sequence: TGCAGTGCTCCTGTAGCGGTTACAGATACGCAGTATTTT.